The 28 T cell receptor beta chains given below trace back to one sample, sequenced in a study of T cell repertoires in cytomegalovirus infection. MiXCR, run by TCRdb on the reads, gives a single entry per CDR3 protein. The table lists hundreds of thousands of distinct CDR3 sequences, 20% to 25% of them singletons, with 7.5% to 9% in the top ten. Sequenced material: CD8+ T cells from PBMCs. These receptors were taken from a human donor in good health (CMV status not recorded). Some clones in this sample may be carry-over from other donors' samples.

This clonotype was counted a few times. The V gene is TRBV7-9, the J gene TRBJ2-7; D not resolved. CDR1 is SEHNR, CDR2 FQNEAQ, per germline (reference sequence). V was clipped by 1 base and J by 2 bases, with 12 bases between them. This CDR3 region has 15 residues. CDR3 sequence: CASSLVPRGPYEQYV. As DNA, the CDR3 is TGTGCCAGCAGCTTAGTCCCCCGCGGTCCCTACGAGCAGTACGTC.

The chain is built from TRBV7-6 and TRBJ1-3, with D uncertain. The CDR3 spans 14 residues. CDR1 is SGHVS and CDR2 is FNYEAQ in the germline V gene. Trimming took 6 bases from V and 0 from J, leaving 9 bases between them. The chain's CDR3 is CASRTVDSGNTIYF. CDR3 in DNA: TGTGCCAGCAGGACGGTGGACTCTGGAAACACCATATATTTT.

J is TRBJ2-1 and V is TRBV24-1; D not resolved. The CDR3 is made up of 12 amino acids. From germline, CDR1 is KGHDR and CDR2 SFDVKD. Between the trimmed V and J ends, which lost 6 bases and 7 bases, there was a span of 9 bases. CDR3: CATSHGGNEQFF. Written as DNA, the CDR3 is TGTGCCACCAGTCATGGTGGGAATGAGCAGTTCTTC.

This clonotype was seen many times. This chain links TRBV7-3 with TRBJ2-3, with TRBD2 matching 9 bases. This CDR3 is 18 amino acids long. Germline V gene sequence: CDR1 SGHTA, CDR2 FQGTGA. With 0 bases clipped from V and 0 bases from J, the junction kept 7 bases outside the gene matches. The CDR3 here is CASSLTATSGSSTDTQYF. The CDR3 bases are TGTGCCAGCAGCTTAACCGCGACTAGCGGCTCTAGCACAGATACGCAGTATTTT.

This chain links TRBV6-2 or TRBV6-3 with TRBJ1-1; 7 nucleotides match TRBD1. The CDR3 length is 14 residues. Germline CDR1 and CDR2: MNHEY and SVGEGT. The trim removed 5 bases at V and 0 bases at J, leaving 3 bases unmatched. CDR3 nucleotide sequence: TGTGCCAGCAGTAAGGGGACAGTGAACACTGAAGCTTTCTTT. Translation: CASSKGTVNTEAFF.

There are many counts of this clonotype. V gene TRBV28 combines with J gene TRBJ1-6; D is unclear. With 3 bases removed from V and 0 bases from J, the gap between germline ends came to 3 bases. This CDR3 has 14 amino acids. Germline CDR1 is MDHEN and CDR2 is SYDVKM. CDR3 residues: CASSLSSYNSPLHF. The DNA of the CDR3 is TGTGCCAGCAGTTTGAGCTCCTATAATTCACCCCTCCACTTT.

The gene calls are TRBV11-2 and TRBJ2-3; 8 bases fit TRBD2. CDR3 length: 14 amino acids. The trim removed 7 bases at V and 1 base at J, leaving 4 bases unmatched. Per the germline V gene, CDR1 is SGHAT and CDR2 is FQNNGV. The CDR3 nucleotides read TGTGCCAGCATGGGACTAGGGGGCACAGATACGCAGTATTTT. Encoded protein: CASMGLGGTDTQYF.

The CDR3 protein is CATTEVGGNQETQYF. The CDR3 bases are TGTGCCACCACCGAAGTCGGCGGTAACCAAGAGACCCAGTACTTC. V gene TRBV28 combines with J gene TRBJ2-5; D is uncertain. Trimming stripped 10 bases from V and 0 bases from J, with 18 bases between. CDR3 length equals 15 residues. Germline values: CDR1 MDHEN, CDR2 SYDVKM.

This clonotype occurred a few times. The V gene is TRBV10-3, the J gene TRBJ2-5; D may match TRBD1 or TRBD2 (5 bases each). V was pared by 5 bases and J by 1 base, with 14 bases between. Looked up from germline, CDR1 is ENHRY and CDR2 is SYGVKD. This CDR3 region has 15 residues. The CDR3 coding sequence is TGTGCCATCAGTAACCCGGGGCCCTCCCAAGAGACCCAGTACTTC. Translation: CAISNPGPSQETQYF.

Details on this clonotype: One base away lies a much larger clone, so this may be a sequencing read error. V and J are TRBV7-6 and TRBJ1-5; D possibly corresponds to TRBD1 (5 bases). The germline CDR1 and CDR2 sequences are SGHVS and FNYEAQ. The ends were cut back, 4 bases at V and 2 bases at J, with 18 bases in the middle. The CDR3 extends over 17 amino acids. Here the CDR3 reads CASSSSRDWVGNQPQHF. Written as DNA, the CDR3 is TGTGCCAGCAGCTCAAGCCGGGACTGGGTTGGCAATCAGCCCCAGCATTTT.

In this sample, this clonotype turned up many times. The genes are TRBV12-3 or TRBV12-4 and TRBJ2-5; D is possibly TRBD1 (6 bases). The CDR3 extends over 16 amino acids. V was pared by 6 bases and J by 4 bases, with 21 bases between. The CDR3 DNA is TGTGCCAGCAGCTCCCTGGGGGCCAGAAGCGGAGAGACCCAGTACTTC. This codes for CASSSLGARSGETQYF.

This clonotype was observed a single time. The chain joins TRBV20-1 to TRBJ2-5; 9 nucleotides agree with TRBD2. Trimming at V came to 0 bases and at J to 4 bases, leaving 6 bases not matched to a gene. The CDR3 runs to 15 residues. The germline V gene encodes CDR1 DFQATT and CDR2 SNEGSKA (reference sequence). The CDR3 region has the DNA TGCAGTGCTAGAGATAAGGCGGGGGGGCGAGAGACCCAGTACTTC. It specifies CSARDKAGGRETQYF.

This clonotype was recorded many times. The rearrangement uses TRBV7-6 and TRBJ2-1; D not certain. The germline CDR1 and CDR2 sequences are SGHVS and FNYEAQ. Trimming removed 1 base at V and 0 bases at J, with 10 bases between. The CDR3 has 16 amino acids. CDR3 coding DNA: TGTGCCAGCAGCTTAGGTCGCTGGAGCTCCTACAATGAGCAGTTCTTC. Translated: CASSLGRWSSYNEQFF.

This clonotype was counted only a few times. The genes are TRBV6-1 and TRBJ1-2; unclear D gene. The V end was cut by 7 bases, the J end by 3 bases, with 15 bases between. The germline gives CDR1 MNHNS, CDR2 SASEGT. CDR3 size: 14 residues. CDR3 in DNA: TGTGCCAGCACCCCGGACGAGTCCGACTATGGCTACACCTTC. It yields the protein CASTPDESDYGYTF.

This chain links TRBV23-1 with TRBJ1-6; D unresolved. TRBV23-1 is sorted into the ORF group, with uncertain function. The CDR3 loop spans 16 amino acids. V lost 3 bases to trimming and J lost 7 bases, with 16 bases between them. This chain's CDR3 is CASSHRGGRLNSPLHF. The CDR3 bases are TGCGCCAGCAGTCACCGGGGAGGGCGGCTAAATTCACCCCTCCACTTT.

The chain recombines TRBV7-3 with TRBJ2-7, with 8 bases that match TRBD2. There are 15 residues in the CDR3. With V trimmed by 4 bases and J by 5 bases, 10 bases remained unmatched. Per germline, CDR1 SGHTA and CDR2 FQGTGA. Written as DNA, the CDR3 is TGTGCCAGCAGCTCACGGGGGGGGCAAGTTAACGAGCAGTACTTC. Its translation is CASSSRGGQVNEQYF.

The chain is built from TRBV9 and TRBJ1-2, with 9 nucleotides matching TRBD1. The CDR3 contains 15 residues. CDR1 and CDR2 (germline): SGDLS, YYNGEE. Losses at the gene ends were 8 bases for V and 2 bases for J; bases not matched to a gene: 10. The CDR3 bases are TGTGCCAGTTACTCGGGGACAGGGAAGAACTATGGCTACACCTTC. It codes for CASYSGTGKNYGYTF.

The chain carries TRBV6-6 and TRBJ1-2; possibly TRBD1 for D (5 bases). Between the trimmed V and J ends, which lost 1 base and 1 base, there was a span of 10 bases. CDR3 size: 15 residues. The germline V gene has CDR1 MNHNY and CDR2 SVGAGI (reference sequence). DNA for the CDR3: TGTGCCAGCAGTTACTTACAGGAGAGTAACTATGGCTACACCTTC. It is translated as CASSYLQESNYGYTF.

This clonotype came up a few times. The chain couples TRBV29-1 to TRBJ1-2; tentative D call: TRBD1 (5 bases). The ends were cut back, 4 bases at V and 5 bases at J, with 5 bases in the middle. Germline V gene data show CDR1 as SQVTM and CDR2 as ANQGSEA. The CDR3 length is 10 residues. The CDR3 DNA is TGCAGCGTTGGGGGGTATGGCTACACCTTC. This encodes CSVGGYGYTF.

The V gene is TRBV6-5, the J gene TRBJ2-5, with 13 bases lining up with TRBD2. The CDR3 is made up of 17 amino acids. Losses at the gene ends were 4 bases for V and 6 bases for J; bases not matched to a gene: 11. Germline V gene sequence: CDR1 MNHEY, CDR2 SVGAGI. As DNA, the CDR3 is TGTGCCAGCAGTTTAGGACTAGCGGGGGACCCGGGGCAGACCCAGTACTTC. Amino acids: CASSLGLAGDPGQTQYF.

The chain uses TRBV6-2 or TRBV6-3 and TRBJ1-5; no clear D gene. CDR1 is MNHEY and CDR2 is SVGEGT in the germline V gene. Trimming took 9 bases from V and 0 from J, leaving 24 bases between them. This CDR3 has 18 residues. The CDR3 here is CASSLGPGRLHSNQPQHF. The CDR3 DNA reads TGTGCCAGTAGTCTTGGGCCAGGAAGGCTGCATAGCAATCAGCCCCAGCATTTT.

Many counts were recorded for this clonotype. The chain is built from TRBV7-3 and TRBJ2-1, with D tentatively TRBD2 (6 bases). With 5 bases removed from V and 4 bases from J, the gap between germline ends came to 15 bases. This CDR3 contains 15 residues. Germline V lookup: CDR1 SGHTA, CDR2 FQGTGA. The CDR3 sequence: CASSENSGSYNEQFF. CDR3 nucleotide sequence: TGTGCCAGCAGCGAAAATAGCGGATCATACAATGAGCAGTTCTTC.

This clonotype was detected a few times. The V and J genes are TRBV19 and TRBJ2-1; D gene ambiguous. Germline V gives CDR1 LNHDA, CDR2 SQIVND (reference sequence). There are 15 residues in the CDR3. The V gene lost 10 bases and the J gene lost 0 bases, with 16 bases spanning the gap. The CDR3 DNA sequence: TGTGCCACCACAGATAGGGCTAGCTCCTACAATGAGCAGTTCTTC. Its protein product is CATTDRASSYNEQFF.

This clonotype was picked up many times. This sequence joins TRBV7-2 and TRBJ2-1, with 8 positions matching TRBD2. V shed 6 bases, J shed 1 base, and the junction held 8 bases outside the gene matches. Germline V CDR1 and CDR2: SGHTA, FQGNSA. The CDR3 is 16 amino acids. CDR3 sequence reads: CASSLSGGRSYNEQFF. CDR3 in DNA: TGTGCCAGCAGTCTCAGCGGGGGAAGGTCCTACAATGAGCAGTTCTTC.

The CDR3 loop is CASSLGQGHEQYV. The CDR3 nucleotides read TGTGCCAGCAGCTTGGGACAGGGCCACGAGCAGTACGTC. V usage is TRBV7-3 and J usage is TRBJ2-7; 9 nucleotides line up with TRBD1. The CDR3 sequence is 13 residues long. Germline V lookup: CDR1 SGHTA, CDR2 FQGTGA. V gave up 3 bases and J gave up 5 bases; unmatched junction bases: 2.

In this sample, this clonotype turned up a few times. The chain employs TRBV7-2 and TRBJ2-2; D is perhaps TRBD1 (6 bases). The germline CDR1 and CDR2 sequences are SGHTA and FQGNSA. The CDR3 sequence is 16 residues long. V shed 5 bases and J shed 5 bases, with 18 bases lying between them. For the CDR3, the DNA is TGTGCCAGCAGCCCTTGGGACAAGGTCGGGACCGGGGAGCTGTTTTTT. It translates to CASSPWDKVGTGELFF.

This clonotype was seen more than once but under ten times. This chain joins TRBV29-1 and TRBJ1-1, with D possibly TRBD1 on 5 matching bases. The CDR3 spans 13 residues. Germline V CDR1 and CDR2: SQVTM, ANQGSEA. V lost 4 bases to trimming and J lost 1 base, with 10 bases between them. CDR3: CSVALTANTEAFF. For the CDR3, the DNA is TGCAGCGTTGCCCTGACAGCGAACACTGAAGCTTTCTTT.

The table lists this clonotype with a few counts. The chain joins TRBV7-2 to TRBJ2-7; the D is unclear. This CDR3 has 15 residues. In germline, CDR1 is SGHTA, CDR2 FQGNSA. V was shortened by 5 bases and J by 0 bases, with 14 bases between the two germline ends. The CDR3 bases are TGTGCCAGCAGCCCCCGGGCCCTGAGCTCCTACGAGCAGTACGTC. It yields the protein CASSPRALSSYEQYV.